The T cell receptor (beta chain) described here comes from a study of OX40 agonist ivuxolimab in advanced cancers. Profiling relied on immunoSEQ multiplex PCR, and the TCRdb table lists in-frame clones only, not all of them. Of roughly 15,000 clones in the sample, about 81% were seen once. This clone was detected a few times. Its antigen is unknown. CDR3 length equals 11 residues. Germline CDR1 and CDR2: MNHNY and SVGAGI (reference sequence). Trimming stripped 0 bases from V and 6 bases from J, with 1 base between. Broader study findings: At 0.1 to 3.0 mg/kg, clonal expansion of CD4+ and CD8+ blood T cells had occurred by week 6. Expanded clones were, on average, more numerous in CD8+ T cells than in CD4+.

This receptor was identified in an adult with an advanced solid tumor such as melanoma, head and neck, liver or kidney cancer. V and J are TRBV6-6 and TRBJ2-3; D unclear. The material sequenced was CD4+ or CD8+ T cells sorted from blood, taken in a trial of the OX40 agonist ivuxolimab. The CDR3 sequence is CASSYSDTQYF. As DNA, the CDR3 is TGTGCCAGCAGTTACTCGGATACGCAGTATTTT.